This TCR beta chain was sequenced during a study of cytotoxic CD8 clonotypes in ibrutinib-treated CLL. As for the study in general: Of a cohort that held about a dozen relapsed/refractory and 15 treatment-naive patients, roughly 18 were IGHV unmutated.

The source of approximately 2 micrograms of genomic DNA for TCR beta libraries was cryopreserved PBMCs. Germline CDR1 is LNHDA and CDR2 is SQIVND (reference sequence). The ends lost 1 base at V and 4 bases at J; junction bases unmatched: 3. The CDR3 runs 15 residues. Targeted sequencing depth ranged from 1 in 200,000 to 1 in 1 million T cells. Only in-frame clones appear in the TCRdb table, and some are missing; sequencing was by immunoSEQ multiplex PCR. The sample has approximately 350,000 clones; over 55% are singletons. The chain links TRBV19 to TRBJ2-1; 8 bases agree with TRBD2. The source of this sequence is a human donor with chronic lymphocytic leukemia. The sequenced sample was PBMCs, obtained after 36 months of ibrutinib treatment. CDR3 sequence: CASSIVLAAYNEQFF. The CDR3 nucleotides are TGTGCCAGTAGTATAGTACTAGCGGCTTACAATGAGCAGTTCTTC.